Listed below are T cell receptor beta chains from one sample, sequenced in a study of blood T cell repertoires in COVID-19. The repertoire was sequenced with immunoSEQ multiplex PCR; TCRdb's copy has only in-frame clones and lacks some. The sample comprises fewer than 200,000 clones, 87% of which are singletons, and roughly 2.5% rests with the top ten. Sequenced input: peripheral blood. These receptor sequences come from a middle-aged man with active or convalescent COVID-19. Each CDR3 is given with its conserved first and last residue. The D gene is left open where the match is weak. The size entry is marked missing in some rows and otherwise reads once, few, many or a size class.

J: TRBJ1-3
D: NA
V: TRBV7-9
size: once
DNA: TGTGCCAGCGGATCTTGGGCCTCTGGAAACACCATATATTTT
CDR3: CASGSWASGNTIYF

J: TRBJ1-1
D: NA
V: TRBV27
size: NA
DNA: TGTGCCAGCAGTTTAAATAGAAACACTGAAGCTTTCTTT
CDR3: CASSLNRNTEAFF

J: TRBJ1-5
D: NA
V: TRBV19
size: NA
DNA: TGTGCCAGTAGTACCGTGGGGGGACAGCCCCAGCATTTT
CDR3: CASSTVGGQPQHF

J: TRBJ2-7
D: TRBD1
V: TRBV6-4
size: NA
DNA: TGTGCCAGCAGTGACGGTGGACAGGGGGCGAAGCGGTCTAACCCCTACGAGCAGTACTTC
CDR3: CASSDGGQGAKRSNPYEQYF

J: TRBJ1-5
D: NA
V: TRBV30
size: NA
DNA: TGTGCCTGGAGTGTCGAGGGAGGCCAGCCCCAGCATTTT
CDR3: CAWSVEGGQPQHF

J: TRBJ2-1
D: NA
V: TRBV6-2/TRBV6-3
size: NA
DNA: TGTGCCAGCAGTTACTCAGGGACTTACAATGAGCAGTTCTTC
CDR3: CASSYSGTYNEQFF

J: TRBJ2-5
D: TRBD1
V: TRBV4-1
size: NA
DNA: TGCGCCAGCAGCTGGGGACAGGAGAGGGAGACCCAGTACTTC
CDR3: CASSWGQERETQYF

J: TRBJ1-6
D: TRBD1
V: TRBV6-4
size: once
DNA: TGTGCCAGCAGTGCGAAAGGGGACAGGGGGCCTAATTCACCCCTCCACTTT
CDR3: CASSAKGDRGPNSPLHF

J: TRBJ1-4
D: TRBD1
V: TRBV18
size: many
DNA: TGTGCCAGCTCACCTCGCTCAGGGGGCGAGAATGAAAAACTGTTTTTT
CDR3: CASSPRSGGENEKLFF

J: TRBJ2-7
D: TRBD1
V: TRBV7-2
size: NA
DNA: TGTGCCAGCAGTCAAGGACAGGGGAGGGTGACCTACGAGCAGTACTTC
CDR3: CASSQGQGRVTYEQYF

J: TRBJ2-5
D: NA
V: TRBV11-2
size: NA
DNA: TGTGCCAGCAGCTTAATATCAGGGGAGACCCAGTACTTC
CDR3: CASSLISGETQYF

J: TRBJ2-3
D: TRBD1
V: TRBV6-6
size: NA
DNA: TGTGCCAGCAGTCGGAGAAAACAGGGGGATTGGACAGATACGCAGTATTTT
CDR3: CASSRRKQGDWTDTQYF

J: TRBJ1-2
D: NA
V: TRBV11-3
size: NA
DNA: TGTGCCAGCAGAGGCAGGGCAGTTAACTATGGCTACACCTTC
CDR3: CASRGRAVNYGYTF

J: TRBJ1-2
D: TRBD1
V: TRBV19
size: NA
DNA: TGTGCCAGTAGTGGGACCGGGACAGGGAACGGCTACACCTTC
CDR3: CASSGTGTGNGYTF

J: TRBJ2-7
D: TRBD1
V: TRBV27
size: NA
DNA: TGTGCCAGCGGCAGACAGGGTACCTACGAGCAGTACTTC
CDR3: CASGRQGTYEQYF

J: TRBJ2-5
D: NA
V: TRBV6-5
size: NA
DNA: TGTGCCAGCAGAACGGCGGGGAATGGGGAGACCCAGTACTTC
CDR3: CASRTAGNGETQYF

J: TRBJ1-1
D: NA
V: TRBV2
size: once
DNA: TGTGCCAGCAGTTCGGCGCCCTCTAACAAACAGGGTGAAGCTTTCTTT
CDR3: CASSSAPSNKQGEAFF

J: TRBJ1-1
D: NA
V: TRBV30
size: NA
DNA: TGTGCCTGGAGCGCGACTGAGAACACTGAAGCTTTCTTT
CDR3: CAWSATENTEAFF

J: TRBJ1-4
D: NA
V: TRBV6-2/TRBV6-3
size: NA
DNA: TGTGCCAGCAGCCCAGTAGATGAAAAACTGTTTTTT
CDR3: CASSPVDEKLFF

J: TRBJ1-4
D: NA
V: TRBV11-2
size: NA
DNA: TGTGCCAGCAGCCCTAGCGCAACTAATGAAAAACTGTTTTTT
CDR3: CASSPSATNEKLFF

J: TRBJ1-1
D: NA
V: TRBV11-2
size: NA
DNA: TGTGCCAGCAGCTTAGATCGGGTGGGTAACACTGAAGCTTTCTTT
CDR3: CASSLDRVGNTEAFF

J: TRBJ1-6
D: TRBD1
V: TRBV5-5
size: NA
DNA: TGTGCCAGCAGCTTGGACGCAGGGGGTGTCGATTCACCCCTCCACTTT
CDR3: CASSLDAGGVDSPLHF

J: TRBJ2-1
D: NA
V: TRBV30
size: NA
DNA: TGTGCCTGGACCCTCGGGTGGGGGGATGAGCAGTTCTTC
CDR3: CAWTLGWGDEQFF

J: TRBJ1-6
D: TRBD1
V: TRBV30
size: few
DNA: TGTGCCTGGAGTGGGACAGGGCAGTCGGTCGGCCCCTCCTATAATTCACCCCTCCACTTT
CDR3: CAWSGTGQSVGPSYNSPLHF

J: TRBJ2-7
D: NA
V: TRBV28
size: NA
DNA: TGTGCCAGCAGTTCCCAGACACTTTCCTACGAGCAGTACTTC
CDR3: CASSSQTLSYEQYF

J: TRBJ2-7
D: NA
V: TRBV2
size: few
DNA: TGTGCCAGCAGCCCCGAGAGGGTTGGTGAGCAGTACTTC
CDR3: CASSPERVGEQYF

J: TRBJ2-5
D: NA
V: TRBV5-6
size: NA
DNA: TGTGCCAGCAGCTTGTTTAATCAAGAGACCCAGTACTTC
CDR3: CASSLFNQETQYF

J: TRBJ2-5
D: TRBD2
V: TRBV5-1
size: NA
DNA: TGCGCCAGCAGCTTGGGTAGTAGCGGGGGTTCGATCCAAGAGACCCAGTACTTC
CDR3: CASSLGSSGGSIQETQYF

J: TRBJ1-1
D: NA
V: TRBV27
size: NA
DNA: TGTGCCAGCAGTTTACAGAGGGCCTTGAACACTGAAGCTTTCTTT
CDR3: CASSLQRALNTEAFF

J: TRBJ1-1
D: NA
V: TRBV5-6
size: NA
DNA: TGTGCCAGCAGCTTGGCCGGGGGTGGCACTGAAGCTTTCTTT
CDR3: CASSLAGGGTEAFF

J: TRBJ1-2
D: NA
V: TRBV19
size: NA
DNA: TGTGCCAGTTCGGTTATCCGGACAGTCAACTATGGCTACACCTTC
CDR3: CASSVIRTVNYGYTF

J: TRBJ2-3
D: TRBD2
V: TRBV3-1/TRBV3-2
size: NA
DNA: TGTGCCAGCAGCCAAGGGGGAGCGGGGGAGGGTACGCAGTATTTT
CDR3: CASSQGGAGEGTQYF

J: TRBJ1-6
D: TRBD1
V: TRBV6-5
size: NA
DNA: TGTGCCAGCAGGGACAGGGCAGGTTCACCCCTCCACTTT
CDR3: CASRDRAGSPLHF

J: TRBJ2-7
D: TRBD1
V: TRBV6-6
size: NA
DNA: TGTGCCAGCAGCCAGCGTGACAGGGTGGGCGGCGAGCAGTACTTC
CDR3: CASSQRDRVGGEQYF

J: TRBJ1-1
D: TRBD1
V: TRBV11-2
size: NA
DNA: TGTGCCAGCAGCTTACGGGGAACAGGGGTGGGGAGCACTGAAGCTTTCTTT
CDR3: CASSLRGTGVGSTEAFF

J: TRBJ2-1
D: TRBD2
V: TRBV11-3
size: NA
DNA: TGTGCCAGCAGCCGCGCGTTTAGTGCGGGGGTCGGTAATGAGCAGTTCTTC
CDR3: CASSRAFSAGVGNEQFF

J: TRBJ1-4
D: TRBD1
V: TRBV7-2
size: few
DNA: TGTGCCAGCAGCTTATGGGGGACAGGGGCTAATGAAAAACTGTTTTTT
CDR3: CASSLWGTGANEKLFF

J: TRBJ1-1
D: NA
V: TRBV3-1/TRBV3-2
size: NA
DNA: TGTGCCAGCAGCCTAAAGGGGGTGGTGTGGGATGAAGCTTTCTTT
CDR3: CASSLKGVVWDEAFF

J: TRBJ1-4
D: TRBD1
V: TRBV4-1
size: NA
DNA: TGCGCCAGCAGCCAAGATGGAACTAGGGGGCTCCGAGAAAAACTGTTTTTT
CDR3: CASSQDGTRGLREKLFF

J: TRBJ2-3
D: TRBD1
V: TRBV28
size: NA
DNA: TGTGCCAGCTCCCATCCGCAGGGGGCTGCAGATACGCAGTATTTT
CDR3: CASSHPQGAADTQYF

J: TRBJ2-3
D: NA
V: TRBV9
size: once
DNA: TGTGCCAGCAGCCCCCAGGGTCGTGCCCCAGATACGCAGTATTTT
CDR3: CASSPQGRAPDTQYF

J: TRBJ2-1
D: TRBD1
V: TRBV11-3
size: NA
DNA: TGTGCCAGCAGCTTACGGGCAGGGGGCATAGACAATGAGCAGTTCTTC
CDR3: CASSLRAGGIDNEQFF

J: TRBJ1-1
D: TRBD1
V: TRBV5-1
size: NA
DNA: TGCGCCAGCAGCCTACGCTCCGGGACAGAAAAATCGAACACTGAAGCTTTCTTT
CDR3: CASSLRSGTEKSNTEAFF

J: TRBJ1-2
D: TRBD1
V: TRBV5-6
size: NA
DNA: TGTGCCAGCAGCGATACCGGGACAGGGGGCCTGAATGGCTACACCTTC
CDR3: CASSDTGTGGLNGYTF

J: TRBJ1-1
D: NA
V: TRBV5-5
size: NA
DNA: TGTGCCAGCAGACTCTACACTGAAGCTTTCTTT
CDR3: CASRLYTEAFF

J: TRBJ1-1
D: TRBD1
V: TRBV30
size: NA
DNA: TGTGCCATACTAAACTACAGGGGACAGGCAGCTTTCTTT
CDR3: CAILNYRGQAAFF

J: TRBJ2-7
D: TRBD2
V: TRBV7-2
size: few
DNA: TGTGCCAGCAGCCGGGGGACTAGCGGGGCCGCCTACGAGCAGTACTTC
CDR3: CASSRGTSGAAYEQYF